A selection of T cell receptor beta chains follows, all from one sample in a study of blood T cell repertoires in COVID-19. Measured with immunoSEQ multiplex PCR; TCRdb has only the in-frame clones, and not every one. The repertoire includes under 250,000 clones, 75% to 85% of them detected once, and about 5.6% sits in the top ten. Sequences were obtained from peripheral blood. These receptors were collected from a woman in her seventies with COVID-19, enrolled during active disease. The CDR3 runs from the conserved cysteine through the conserved F or W. D genes are given only for firm matches. Clone size appears in some rows only: once, few, many, or a class for an expanded clone.

cdr3_aa	cdr3_nt	d_call	j_call	v_call	clone_size
CSVGEEGYGYTF	TGCAGCGTTGGAGAGGAGGGCTATGGCTACACCTTC	.	TRBJ1-2	TRBV29-1	.
CAWSTGTDRNEQFF	TGTGCCTGGAGCACCGGGACAGACAGAAATGAGCAGTTCTTC	TRBD1	TRBJ2-1	TRBV30	medium-sized
CASSQAGTSGYEQYF	TGTGCCAGCAGCCAGGCCGGGACTAGCGGCTACGAGCAGTACTTC	TRBD2	TRBJ2-7	TRBV3-1/TRBV3-2	.
CSPGVGETQYF	TGCAGTCCCGGGGTTGGGGAGACCCAGTACTTC	.	TRBJ2-5	TRBV20-1	.
CASSLFGTGVGYEQYF	TGTGCCAGCAGCTTGTTCGGGACAGGGGTGGGCTACGAGCAGTACTTC	TRBD1	TRBJ2-7	TRBV7-2	.
CATSDPRGITDTQYF	TGTGCCACCAGTGATCCGAGAGGGATCACAGATACGCAGTATTTT	.	TRBJ2-3	TRBV24-1	.
CATSSRRAGDTDTQYF	TGTGCCACCAGCAGTCGGCGGGCGGGGGACACAGATACGCAGTATTTT	TRBD2	TRBJ2-3	TRBV15	few
CASSPRGAKYEQYF	TGTGCCAGCAGCCCTCGGGGGGCTAAGTACGAGCAGTACTTC	.	TRBJ2-7	TRBV3-1/TRBV3-2	.
CASSQGGEYGYTF	TGTGCCAGCAGCCAGGGAGGAGAATATGGCTACACCTTC	.	TRBJ1-2	TRBV9	.
CASSPRGGTEAFF	TGTGCCAGCAGCCCGAGAGGGGGTACTGAAGCTTTCTTT	.	TRBJ1-1	TRBV3-1/TRBV3-2	.
CASSPSETPNTEAFF	TGTGCCAGCAGCCCTTCCGAGACTCCGAACACTGAAGCTTTCTTT	.	TRBJ1-1	TRBV5-4	.
CASSIDAALGRNEQFF	TGTGCCAGTAGTATAGATGCAGCCCTGGGGAGGAATGAGCAGTTCTTC	.	TRBJ2-1	TRBV19	.
CASSLNSGRELKQFF	TGTGCCAGTAGTCTCAATAGCGGGAGAGAACTTAAGCAGTTCTTC	TRBD2	TRBJ2-1	TRBV19	.
CAWSHRGDQPQHF	TGTGCCTGGAGCCACAGGGGCGATCAGCCCCAGCATTTT	TRBD1	TRBJ1-5	TRBV30	.
CASSTLAGGPGEQFF	TGCGCCAGCAGCACACTAGCGGGAGGGCCCGGTGAGCAGTTCTTC	TRBD2	TRBJ2-1	TRBV5-1	once
CASSSRGLHRNNEQFF	TGTGCCAGCAGTTCCCGGGGACTCCACAGAAACAATGAGCAGTTCTTC	.	TRBJ2-1	TRBV27	.
CASSSPGQGRSYEQYF	TGTGCCAGCAGTTCCCCGGGACAGGGGCGATCCTACGAGCAGTACTTC	TRBD1	TRBJ2-7	TRBV28	.
CASSVDGGGSYNEQFF	TGTGCCAGCAGCGTAGACGGCGGGGGTTCCTACAATGAGCAGTTCTTC	TRBD2	TRBJ2-1	TRBV9	.
CASSLGGAEAFF	TGTGCCAGCAGCTTAGGCGGCGCTGAAGCTTTCTTT	.	TRBJ1-1	TRBV7-6	.
CASSSFLTGASSGANVLTF	TGTGCCAGCAGTTCCTTCTTGACAGGGGCGAGCTCTGGGGCCAACGTCCTGACTTTC	TRBD1	TRBJ2-6	TRBV6-2/TRBV6-3	few
CASSQPAGLAGGSTGELFF	TGTGCCAGCAGCCAACCCGCCGGACTAGCGGGAGGAAGTACCGGGGAGCTGTTTTTT	TRBD2	TRBJ2-2	TRBV4-2	.
CASSYYRGSSGANVLTF	TGTGCCAGCAGTTACTACAGGGGTAGCTCTGGGGCCAACGTCCTGACTTTC	TRBD1	TRBJ2-6	TRBV28	.
CSVGGQGVNQPQHF	TGCAGCGTTGGGGGGCAGGGAGTCAATCAGCCCCAGCATTTT	.	TRBJ1-5	TRBV29-1	once
CASRVAGETGELFF	TGCGCCAGCAGAGTAGCGGGAGAAACCGGGGAGCTGTTTTTT	TRBD2	TRBJ2-2	TRBV10-1	.
CASSLALGREGTDTQYF	TGTGCCAGCAGCTTAGCGTTGGGGCGGGAGGGCACAGATACGCAGTATTTT	TRBD2	TRBJ2-3	TRBV7-9	.
CATSETTGTGGWKDTQYF	TGTGCCACCAGTGAGACTACCGGGACAGGGGGCTGGAAAGATACGCAGTATTTT	TRBD1	TRBJ2-3	TRBV24-1	.
CATRGQPNTEAFF	TGTGCCACCCGCGGACAGCCGAACACTGAAGCTTTCTTT	.	TRBJ1-1	TRBV10-3	few
CASSSMTGSLTDTQYF	TGTGCCAGCTCATCAATGACAGGGAGCTTGACAGATACGCAGTATTTT	TRBD1	TRBJ2-3	TRBV18	.
CASSFLGGANTEAFF	TGCGCCAGCAGCTTTTTAGGGGGGGCGAACACTGAAGCTTTCTTT	.	TRBJ1-1	TRBV5-1	.